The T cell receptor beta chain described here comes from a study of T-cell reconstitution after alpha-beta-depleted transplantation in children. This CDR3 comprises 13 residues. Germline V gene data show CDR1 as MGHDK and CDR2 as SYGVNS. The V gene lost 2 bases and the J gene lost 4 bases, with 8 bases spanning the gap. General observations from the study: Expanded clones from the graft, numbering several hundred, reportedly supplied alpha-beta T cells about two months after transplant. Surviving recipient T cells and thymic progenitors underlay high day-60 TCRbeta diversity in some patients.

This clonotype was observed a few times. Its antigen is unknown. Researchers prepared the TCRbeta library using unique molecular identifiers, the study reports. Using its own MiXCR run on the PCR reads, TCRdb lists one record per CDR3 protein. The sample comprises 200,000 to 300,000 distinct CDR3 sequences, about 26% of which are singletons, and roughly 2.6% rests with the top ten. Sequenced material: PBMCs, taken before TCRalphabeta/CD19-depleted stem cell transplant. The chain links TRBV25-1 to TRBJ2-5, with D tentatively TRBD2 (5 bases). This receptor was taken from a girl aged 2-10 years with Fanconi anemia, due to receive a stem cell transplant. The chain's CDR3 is CASSERGIETQYF. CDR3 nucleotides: TGTGCCAGCAGTGAACGAGGGATAGAGACCCAGTACTTC. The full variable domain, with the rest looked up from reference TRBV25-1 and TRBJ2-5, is EADIYQTPRYLVIGTGKKITLECSQTMGHDKMYWYQQDPGMELHLIHYSYGVNSTEKGDLSSESTVSRIRTEHFPLTLESARPSHTSQYLCASSERGIETQYFGPGTRLLVL.